This is a list of T cell receptor beta chains from one sample in a study of cytomegalovirus exposure and HLA in healthy donors. Some clones are missing from TCRdb's copy, which holds only in-frame ones; the method was immunoSEQ multiplex PCR. The sample carries under 250,000 clones, roughly 85% recorded once. Sequenced sample: PBMCs. Source of these receptors: a girl aged 2 to 10 in good health and CMV-seronegative. Both conserved end residues are part of each CDR3. A D gene is named only where the DNA matches it firmly. Size is omitted from some rows. Given values are once, few, many or a class for expanded clones.

d_call j_call clone_size v_call cdr3_nt cdr3_aa
NA TRBJ1-3 NA TRBV7-9 TGTGCCAGCAGCTTAGCGCCGAGGGATCCTGGAAACACCATATATTTT CASSLAPRDPGNTIYF
NA TRBJ2-3 few TRBV5-1 TGCGCCAGCAGCTTGGCTGCAGATACGCAGTATTTT CASSLAADTQYF
TRBD1 TRBJ2-7 NA TRBV5-1 TGCGCCAGCAGCTTAGACACCGGGACAGGTTACTACGAGCAGTACTTC CASSLDTGTGYYEQYF
TRBD1 TRBJ2-2 NA TRBV9 TGTGCCAGCAGCCATACAAGAACAGGGGCGGACACCGGGGAGCTGTTTTTT CASSHTRTGADTGELFF
NA TRBJ1-3 few TRBV5-4 TGTGCCAGCAGCCTCAGCAGGGGCGTCTACTCTGGAAACACCATATATTTT CASSLSRGVYSGNTIYF
NA TRBJ2-7 NA TRBV2 TGTGCCAGCAGTGGAGAGGGGGCGGGATACGAGCAGTACTTC CASSGEGAGYEQYF
TRBD1 TRBJ2-7 NA TRBV4-1 TGCGCCAGCAGCCGGGACAGGCCCTACGAGCAGTACTTC CASSRDRPYEQYF
TRBD2 TRBJ2-4 NA TRBV4-2 TGTGCCAGCAGCCAAGATATCCTAGCGGGGGGGCTTCAGACCAAAAACATTCAGTACTTC CASSQDILAGGLQTKNIQYF
NA TRBJ2-3 few TRBV30 TGTGCCTGCGGGGGGCTCACAGATACGCAGTATTTT CACGGLTDTQYF
TRBD1 TRBJ1-6 NA TRBV7-2 TGTGCCAGCAGCTTGAGGACAGGAATCTCAAATTCACCCCTCCACTTT CASSLRTGISNSPLHF
TRBD2 TRBJ2-3 NA TRBV5-1 TGCGCCAGCAGCTCGCAACGGACTAGCGGGGGGTTGGGCACAGATACGCAGTATTTT CASSSQRTSGGLGTDTQYF
TRBD1 TRBJ1-4 NA TRBV4-1 TGCGCCAGCAGCCAAGGACAGGGCAAAGTAGAAAAACTGTTTTTT CASSQGQGKVEKLFF
TRBD1 TRBJ2-7 NA TRBV6-5 TGTGCCAGCAGTTACGGAGGGACAGGGGTAGGCGAGCAGTACTTC CASSYGGTGVGEQYF
NA TRBJ1-2 once TRBV7-9 TGTGCCAGCCAAGCTAGGGGCTACTATGGCTACACCTTC CASQARGYYGYTF
NA TRBJ1-2 NA TRBV6-6 TGTGCCAGCAGTTATCCGTTAACTAACTATGGCTACACCTTC CASSYPLTNYGYTF
NA TRBJ1-2 NA TRBV5-1 TGCGCCAGCAGCTTGCAGGCCCTAGACAGAACCCCCTATGGCTACACCTTC CASSLQALDRTPYGYTF
TRBD2 TRBJ2-7 NA TRBV7-6 TGTGCCAGCAGCCGTACTAGCGGGGACTCCTACGAGCAGTACTTC CASSRTSGDSYEQYF
NA TRBJ2-5 NA TRBV4-1 TGCGCCAGCAGCCAAGCCGGGGGAGGGGGGGAGACCCAGTACTTC CASSQAGGGGETQYF
NA TRBJ1-2 NA TRBV19 TGTGCCAGTACCCCACCGGACACCTATGGCTACACCTTC CASTPPDTYGYTF
NA TRBJ1-4 NA TRBV27 TGTGCCAGCAGGCCGGGACGGGGGAATGAAAAACTGTTTTTT CASRPGRGNEKLFF
TRBD1 TRBJ1-4 NA TRBV18 TGTGCCAGCTCACGACAACAGGGGGCAAATGAAAAACTGTTTTTT CASSRQQGANEKLFF
NA TRBJ2-7 NA TRBV19 TGTGCCAGTAGTATGGGGGCAGGGGAGTACGAGCAGTACTTC CASSMGAGEYEQYF
TRBD1 TRBJ2-7 NA TRBV6-5 TGTGCCAGCAGTTACCTGGGACAGGTCGACGCCTACGAGCAGTACTTC CASSYLGQVDAYEQYF
NA TRBJ2-7 NA TRBV21-1 TGTGCCAGCAGCAATAACCCCAGCTCCTACGAGCAGTACTTC CASSNNPSSYEQYF
NA TRBJ1-5 NA TRBV4-1 TGCGCCAGCAGCCAAGATACCCTGGTTATTAGCAATCAGCCCCGGCATTTT CASSQDTLVISNQPRHF
NA TRBJ1-1 NA TRBV6-6 TGTGCCAGCAGTGGGGCAAAAAGGGATGAAGCTTTCTTT CASSGAKRDEAFF
TRBD2 TRBJ2-5 NA TRBV4-2 TGTGCCAGCAGCCCCCTGGGACTAGCGGGAGGGATACAAGAGACCCAGTACTTC CASSPLGLAGGIQETQYF
NA TRBJ2-7 NA TRBV7-5 TGTGCCAGAAGCTTAGACAGGGGCTCCTACGAGCAGTACTTC CARSLDRGSYEQYF
NA TRBJ2-3 NA TRBV5-4 TGTGCCAGCAGACGGGACTTCACAGATACGCAGTATTTT CASRRDFTDTQYF
TRBD2 TRBJ2-3 NA TRBV7-2 TGTGCCAGCAGCAGCGGACTAGCGGGGGGCTTCACAGATACGCAGTATTTT CASSSGLAGGFTDTQYF
NA TRBJ2-4 NA TRBV2 TGTGCCAGCAGTGCATCAGGTGTAGCCAAAAACATTCAGTACTTC CASSASGVAKNIQYF
NA TRBJ1-4 NA TRBV30 TGTGCCTGGAGCCCGGACAGATCCGAAAAACTGTTTTTT CAWSPDRSEKLFF